Each of the 5 T cell receptor beta chains below was sequenced from the same sample in a study of cytomegalovirus exposure and HLA in healthy donors (TCRdb year 2017). Library preparation employed the immunoSEQ multiplex PCR assay. For the multiplex PCR, a mixture combining 60 forward primers for TCR Vbeta segments and 13 reverse primers for TCR Jbeta segments was used. Here the immuneACCESS table is served through TCRdb, limited to in-frame sequences with V and J called. Missing clones are a known gap in these copies; in checked studies unresolved V genes cover under half, and the rest lacks a known reason. For this sample there are around 98,000 clones; around 80% appear just once. The ten largest clones represent approximately 1.3% of the sample. The sequenced sample consisted of PBMCs. These receptors were obtained from a man aged 35 to 55 in good health and CMV-seronegative.

This clone occurred a few times. This chain joins TRBV7-9 and TRBJ1-2; 7 positions agree with TRBD1. The CDR3 covers 14 residues. Germline trimming cut 5 bases from V and 5 bases from J; bases unmatched to any gene: 8. CDR1 is SEHNR, CDR2 FQNEAQ, per germline (reference sequence). The CDR3 is CASSETGQRYGYTF. CDR3 sequence (DNA): TGTGCCAGCAGCGAAACGGGACAGAGGTATGGCTACACCTTC.

The rearrangement joins TRBV28 to TRBJ2-2; a possible D gene is TRBD2 (6 bases). The V and J ends lost 5 bases and 6 bases respectively, with 10 bases between them. CDR3 length: 13 amino acids. CDR1 is MDHEN and CDR2 is SYDVKM in the germline V gene. The CDR3 sequence: CASSDSGPGELFF. The CDR3 bases are TGTGCCAGCAGTGATAGCGGCCCCGGGGAGCTGTTTTTT.

Only a few counts were recorded for this clone. V usage is TRBV7-7 and J usage is TRBJ2-1; a weak D match, TRBD2 (5 bases). Germline CDR1 is SSHAT and CDR2 is FNYEAQ (reference sequence). Trimming pared 4 bases from V and 7 bases from J, leaving 11 bases between. The CDR3 is made up of 13 amino acids. CDR3 residues: CASSSDLSNEQFF. CDR3 bases: TGTGCCAGCAGCTCGGACTTGTCGAATGAGCAGTTCTTC.

This clone was counted once. J is TRBJ1-3 and V is TRBV5-4; D is perhaps TRBD1 (5 bases). Germline CDR1 and CDR2: SGHNT and YYREEE (reference sequence). The ends were cut back, 3 bases at V and 0 bases at J, with 10 bases in the middle. The CDR3 has 15 amino acids. For the CDR3, the DNA is TGTGCCAGCAGCTCGGGGGGTGTCTCTGGAAACACCATATATTTT. Encoded protein: CASSSGGVSGNTIYF.

J is TRBJ1-3 and V is TRBV6-1, with a tentative D call TRBD1 (6 bases). In germline, CDR1 is MNHNS, CDR2 SASEGT. Trimming took off 1 base at V and 0 bases at J, with 7 bases between the two ends. This CDR3 contains 15 residues. The DNA of the CDR3 is TGTGCCAGCAGTGAAGGACAGGTCTCTGGAAACACCATATATTTT. Amino acid sequence: CASSEGQVSGNTIYF.